This T cell receptor (beta chain) comes out of a study of blood T cell repertoires in COVID-19. Whole-study context: Specimens from acute and convalescent COVID-19 originated in the United States, Italy and Spain.

How the authors handled the data: Amplification of reference gene primers provided the estimated nucleated cell counts. Measured with immunoSEQ multiplex PCR; TCRdb has only the in-frame clones, and not every one. V and J calls and clone size follow that table, whereas D and trimming were derived from the DNA. The table has over 150,000 clones, over 80% seen once. The germline V gene encodes CDR1 SGHDN and CDR2 FVKESK. The V gene end was trimmed by 4 bases and the J gene end by 1 base; junction bases not matched to a gene: 7. This CDR3 comprises 15 residues. The sample was peripheral blood. The chain recombines TRBV14 with TRBJ2-7; TRBD1 matches at 7 bases. This receptor was taken from a woman of 80 years or more with active or convalescent COVID-19. The CDR3 nucleotides are TGTGCCAGCAGCCCGCCAAGGGACAGTTCCTACGAGCAGTACTTC. Amino acids: CASSPPRDSSYEQYF.